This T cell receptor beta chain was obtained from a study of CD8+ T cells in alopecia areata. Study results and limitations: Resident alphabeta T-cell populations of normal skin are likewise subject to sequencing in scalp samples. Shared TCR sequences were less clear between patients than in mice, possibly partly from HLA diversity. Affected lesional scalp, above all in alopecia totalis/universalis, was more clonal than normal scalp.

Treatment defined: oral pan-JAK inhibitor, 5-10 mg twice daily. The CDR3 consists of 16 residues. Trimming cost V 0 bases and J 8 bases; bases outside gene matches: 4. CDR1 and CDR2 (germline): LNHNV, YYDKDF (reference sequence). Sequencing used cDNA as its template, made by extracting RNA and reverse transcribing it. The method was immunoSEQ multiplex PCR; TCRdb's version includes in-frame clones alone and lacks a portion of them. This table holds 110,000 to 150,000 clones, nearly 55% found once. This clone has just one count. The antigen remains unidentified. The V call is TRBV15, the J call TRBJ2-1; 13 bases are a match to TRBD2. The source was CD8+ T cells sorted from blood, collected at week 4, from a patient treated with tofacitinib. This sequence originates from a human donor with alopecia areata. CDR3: CATSRDGGLAGHEQFF. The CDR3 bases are TGTGCCACCAGCAGAGATGGGGGACTAGCGGGGCATGAGCAGTTCTTC.